This T cell receptor (beta chain) was captured in a study of human T cells and chemical hapten exposure. This clonotype occurred many times. Time point meaning: patch test 2, 6 weeks after DPC sensitization. Treatment of the sample: therapeutic diphenylcyclopropenone sensitization with weekly scalp DPC. Germline V CDR1 and CDR2: SGHTA, FQGNSA. CDR3 length: 15 residues. Trimming cost V 1 base and J 5 bases, with 14 bases left between them. MiXCR was run by TCRdb on the RACE reads, yielding one entry per CDR3 protein. The sample has approximately 120,000 distinct CDR3 sequences, 9.2% seen once; the top ten hold around 3.1%.

Sample: whole blood, taken in connection with sensitization to the hapten diphenylcyclopropenone (DPC). This receptor was taken from a woman in her thirties or forties with alopecia areata. Some clones in this sample may be carry-over from other donors' samples. The V and J genes are TRBV7-2 and TRBJ1-1, with D hard to call. The CDR3 is CASSLGRGLGTEAFF. CDR3 nucleotides: TGTGCCAGCAGCTTAGGTCGGGGTTTAGGGACTGAAGCTTTCTTT.